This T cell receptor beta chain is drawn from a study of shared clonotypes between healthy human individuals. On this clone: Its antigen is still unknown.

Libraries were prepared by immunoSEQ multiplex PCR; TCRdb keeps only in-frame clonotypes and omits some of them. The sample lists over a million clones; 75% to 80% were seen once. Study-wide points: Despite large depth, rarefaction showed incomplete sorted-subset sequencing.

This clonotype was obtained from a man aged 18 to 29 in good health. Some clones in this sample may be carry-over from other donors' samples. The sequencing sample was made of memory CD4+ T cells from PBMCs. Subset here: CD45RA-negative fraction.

CDR3 sequence: CALQGLSYNEQFF. CDR3 DNA sequence: TGTGCCTTACAGGGACTGTCCTACAATGAGCAGTTCTTC. The rearrangement links TRBV30 to TRBJ2-1, with D perhaps matching TRBD1 or TRBD2 (6 bases each). Trimming took off 7 bases at V and 1 base at J, with 11 bases between the two ends. Germline CDR1 and CDR2: GTSNPN and SVGIG (reference sequence). The CDR3 has 13 residues. The variable domain in full, with the rest retrieved from reference TRBV30 and TRBJ2-1, is SQTIHQWPATLVQPVGSPLSLECTVEGTSNPNLYWYRQAAGRGLQLLFYSVGIGQISSEVPQNLSASRPQDRQFILSSKKLLLSDSGFYLCALQGLSYNEQFFGPGTRLTVL.